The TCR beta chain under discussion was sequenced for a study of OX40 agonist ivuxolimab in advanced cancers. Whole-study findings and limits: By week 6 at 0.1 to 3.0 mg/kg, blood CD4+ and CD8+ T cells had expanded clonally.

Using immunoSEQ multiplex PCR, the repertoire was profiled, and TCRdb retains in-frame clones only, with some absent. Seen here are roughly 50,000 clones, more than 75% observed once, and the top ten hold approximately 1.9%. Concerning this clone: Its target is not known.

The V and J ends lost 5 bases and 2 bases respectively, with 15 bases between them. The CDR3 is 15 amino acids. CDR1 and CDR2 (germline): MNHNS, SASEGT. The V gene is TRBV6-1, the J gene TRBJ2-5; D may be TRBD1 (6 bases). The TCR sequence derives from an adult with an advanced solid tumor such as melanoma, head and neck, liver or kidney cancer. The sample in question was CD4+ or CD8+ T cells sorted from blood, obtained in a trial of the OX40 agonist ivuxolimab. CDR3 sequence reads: CASSWAGTPQETQYF. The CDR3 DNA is TGTGCCAGCAGTTGGGCTGGGACACCTCAAGAGACCCAGTACTTC.